This T cell receptor (beta chain) was sequenced during a study of shared clonotypes between healthy human individuals. Study conclusions and caveats: Naive CD4 clonotype sharing across several donors was 4% to 5.5%.

Naive CD8 cells lacked CD45RO, underwent positive selection for CCR7 and left out terminally differentiated effector memory CD45RA+ cells. Per the original data handling: There were no quality scores in the junction-only immunoSEQ sequences, so filtering differed. The repertoire was sequenced with immunoSEQ multiplex PCR; TCRdb's copy has only in-frame clones and lacks some. V and J calls and clone size are those listed in that table; D and trimming were worked out from the DNA. This table has 1.5 million to 2.5 million clones, about 95% appearing once. In the case of this clone: No antigen is known for it.

The origin of this receptor is a young man in good health. The sample consisted of naive CD8+ T cells sorted from blood.

This CDR3 reads CASSHDRDHRGEQYF. As DNA, the CDR3 is TGTGCCAGCAGTCACGACAGGGACCATCGCGGCGAGCAGTACTTC. The chain links TRBV27 to TRBJ2-7; TRBD1 matches 7 bases. V shed 5 bases, J shed 6 bases, and the junction held 13 bases outside the gene matches. In germline, CDR1 is MNHEY, CDR2 SMNVEV (reference sequence). This CDR3 is 15 amino acids long.